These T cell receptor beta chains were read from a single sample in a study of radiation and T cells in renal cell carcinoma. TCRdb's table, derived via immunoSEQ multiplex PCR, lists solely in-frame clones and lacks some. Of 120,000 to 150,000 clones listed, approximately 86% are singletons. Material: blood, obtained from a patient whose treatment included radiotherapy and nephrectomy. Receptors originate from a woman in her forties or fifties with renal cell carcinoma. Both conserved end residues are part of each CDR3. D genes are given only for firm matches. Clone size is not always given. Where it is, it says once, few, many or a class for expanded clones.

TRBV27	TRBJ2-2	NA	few	CASSLRRGMENTGELFF	TGTGCCAGCAGTTTAAGACGGGGGATGGAGAACACCGGGGAGCTGTTTTTT
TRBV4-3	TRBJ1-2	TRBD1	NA	CASSQVTGGRGYTF	TGCGCCAGCAGCCAGGTGACAGGGGGCCGCGGCTACACCTTC
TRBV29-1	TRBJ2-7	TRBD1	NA	CSAGQGSYEQYF	TGCAGCGCCGGACAGGGCTCCTACGAGCAGTACTTC
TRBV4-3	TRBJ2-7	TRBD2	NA	CASSQDVTSGRYEQYF	TGCGCCAGCAGCCAAGATGTGACTAGCGGGAGGTACGAGCAGTACTTC
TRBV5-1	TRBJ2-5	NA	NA	CASSSRGGGGETQYF	TGCGCCAGCAGCTCCAGGGGGGGAGGTGGAGAGACCCAGTACTTC
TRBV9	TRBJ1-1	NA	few	CASSYTVNTEAFF	TGTGCCAGCAGCTATACAGTGAACACTGAAGCTTTCTTT
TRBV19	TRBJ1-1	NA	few	CASQQAWNTEAFF	TGTGCCAGCCAGCAGGCTTGGAACACTGAAGCTTTCTTT
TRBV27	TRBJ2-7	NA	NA	CASTPTVSNEQYF	TGTGCCAGCACCCCGACAGTGAGCAACGAGCAGTACTTC
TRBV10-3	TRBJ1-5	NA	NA	CAISETLEWYGDDQPQHF	TGTGCCATCAGTGAGACCCTCGAATGGTATGGGGACGATCAGCCCCAGCATTTT
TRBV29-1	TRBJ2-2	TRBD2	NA	CSVEGPREAGELFF	TGCAGCGTTGAGGGTCCGCGGGAGGCCGGGGAGCTGTTTTTT
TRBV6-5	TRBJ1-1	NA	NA	CASSWVNAEAFF	TGTGCCAGCAGTTGGGTTAACGCTGAAGCTTTCTTT
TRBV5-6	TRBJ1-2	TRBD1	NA	CASSHGQGTYGYTF	TGTGCCAGCAGCCATGGACAGGGTACCTATGGCTACACCTTC
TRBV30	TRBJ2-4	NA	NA	CAWRIQAENIQYF	TGTGCCTGGAGAATACAGGCTGAGAACATTCAGTACTTC
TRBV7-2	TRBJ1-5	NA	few	CASSFRAAQPQHF	TGTGCCAGCAGCTTCAGGGCGGCTCAGCCCCAGCATTTT
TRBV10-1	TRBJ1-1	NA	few	CASSPAAGAVRTEAFF	TGCGCCAGCAGTCCGGCGGCAGGGGCTGTCCGCACTGAAGCTTTCTTT
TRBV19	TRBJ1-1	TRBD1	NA	CATRTGHMNTEAFF	TGTGCCACGCGGACAGGACACATGAACACTGAAGCTTTCTTT
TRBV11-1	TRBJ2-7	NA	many	CASSVATGAFNEQYF	TGTGCCAGCAGCGTGGCAACCGGGGCCTTCAACGAGCAGTACTTC
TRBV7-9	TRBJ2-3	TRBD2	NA	CASSRRRGRLTDTQYF	TGTGCCAGCAGCCGGCGGCGGGGGAGACTCACAGATACGCAGTATTTT
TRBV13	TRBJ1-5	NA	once	CASSLGQGSNQPQHF	TGTGCCAGCAGCTTGGGGCAGGGAAGTAATCAGCCCCAGCATTTT
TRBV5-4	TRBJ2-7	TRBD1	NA	CASSRTGDEQYF	TGTGCCAGCAGTCGAACAGGGGACGAGCAGTACTTC
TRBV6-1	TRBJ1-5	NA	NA	CASSAGTENQPQHF	TGTGCCAGCAGTGCCGGGACGGAGAATCAGCCCCAGCATTTT
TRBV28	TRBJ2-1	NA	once	CASSPDIYEQFF	TGTGCCAGCAGCCCCGACATCTATGAGCAGTTCTTC
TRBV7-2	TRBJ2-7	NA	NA	CASSLTGSHEQYF	TGTGCCAGCAGCTTAACCGGGTCCCACGAGCAGTACTTC
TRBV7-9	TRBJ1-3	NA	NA	CASSSGRGRVSSGNTIYF	TGTGCCAGCAGCTCTGGACGGGGTCGGGTGTCCTCTGGAAACACCATATATTTT
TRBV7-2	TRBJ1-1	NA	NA	CASSNPPGLTIEAFF	TGTGCCAGCAGCAACCCACCTGGACTCACAATTGAAGCTTTCTTT
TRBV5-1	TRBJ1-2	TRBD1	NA	CASSFSGRDRDFDGYTF	TGCGCCAGCAGCTTTAGCGGCCGGGACAGGGACTTTGATGGCTACACCTTC
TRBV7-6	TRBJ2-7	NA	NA	CASSLGSTEQYF	TGTGCCAGCAGCTTAGGATCCACCGAGCAGTACTTC
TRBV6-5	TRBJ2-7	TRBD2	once	CASTSGTSAYEQYF	TGTGCCAGCACCTCCGGGACTAGTGCTTACGAGCAGTACTTC
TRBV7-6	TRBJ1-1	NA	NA	CASSPGTPNTEAFF	TGTGCCAGCAGCCCCGGGACACCGAACACTGAAGCTTTCTTT
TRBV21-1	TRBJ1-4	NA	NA	CASTVDRKGQGFNEKLFF	TGTGCCAGCACCGTCGACCGAAAGGGACAGGGTTTTAATGAAAAACTGTTTTTT
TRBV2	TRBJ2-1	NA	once	CASREVDNEQFF	TGTGCCAGCAGGGAGGTCGACAATGAGCAGTTCTTC
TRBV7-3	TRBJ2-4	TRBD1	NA	CASSSRTGDIQYF	TGTGCCAGCAGCTCCCGGACAGGGGACATTCAGTACTTC
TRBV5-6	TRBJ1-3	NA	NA	CASSSPGNTIYF	TGTGCCAGCAGCTCGCCTGGAAACACCATATATTTT
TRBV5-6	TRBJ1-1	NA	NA	CASSLVLQGAEAFF	TGTGCCAGCAGCTTGGTTCTCCAGGGCGCTGAAGCTTTCTTT
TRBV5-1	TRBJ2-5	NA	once	CASGGGGIETQYF	TGCGCCAGCGGGGGCGGCGGGATTGAGACCCAGTACTTC
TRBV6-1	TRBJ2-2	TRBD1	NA	CASREVGRGLTGELFF	TGTGCCAGCAGAGAAGTCGGCAGGGGGCTTACCGGGGAGCTGTTTTTT
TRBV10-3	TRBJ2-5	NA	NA	CAISTGEGETQYF	TGTGCCATCAGTACAGGGGAGGGAGAGACCCAGTACTTC
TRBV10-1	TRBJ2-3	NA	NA	CASSVRGDGGDTQYF	TGCGCCAGCAGTGTACGGGGAGATGGAGGAGATACGCAGTATTTT
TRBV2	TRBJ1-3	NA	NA	CASRRLVTAGNTIYF	TGTGCCAGCAGAAGACTTGTGACGGCTGGAAACACCATATATTTT
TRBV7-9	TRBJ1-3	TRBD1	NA	CASSLSGTGTSGNTIYF	TGTGCCAGCAGCTTATCCGGGACAGGGACTTCTGGAAACACCATATATTTT
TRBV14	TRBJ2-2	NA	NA	CASSPWGNTGELFF	TGTGCCAGCAGCCCGTGGGGGAACACCGGGGAGCTGTTTTTT
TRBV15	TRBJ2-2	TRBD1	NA	CATSRQQGAGELFF	TGTGCCACCAGCAGACAACAGGGGGCCGGGGAGCTGTTTTTT